The 15 T cell receptor beta chains presented below share a single source sample, sequenced in a study of response to subunit inactivated influenza vaccine. TCRdb analysed the RT-PCR reads with MiXCR anew, one entry per CDR3 protein. The table records 550,000 to 600,000 distinct CDR3 sequences, approximately 12% of them present only once. The specimen comprised PBMCs from blood, sampled on the day of vaccination. The receptors here all came from a man in his forties or fifties who received an inactivated influenza vaccine.

This clonotype was detected many times. The chain combines TRBV4-3 with TRBJ2-3, with 9 bases fitting TRBD2. CDR1 and CDR2 from the germline V gene are LGHNA and YSLEER. The CDR3 loop spans 15 amino acids. V was pared by 1 base and J by 1 base, with 0 bases of the junction left unmatched. The CDR3 DNA follows: TGCGCCAGCAGCCAAGGACTAGCGGGCACAGATACGCAGTATTTT. This translates into CASSQGLAGTDTQYF.

This clonotype was counted between two and nine times. The chain uses TRBV7-3 and TRBJ2-7; 7 bases map to TRBD2. This CDR3 region has 13 residues. Germline loops: CDR1 SGHTA, CDR2 FQGTGA. V lost 3 bases to trimming and J lost 6 bases; unmatched junction nucleotides: 5. The CDR3 loop is CASSFTSVGEQYF. The CDR3 DNA reads TGTGCCAGCAGCTTTACTAGCGTCGGCGAGCAGTACTTC.

This clonotype was recorded a few times. CDR3 sequence reads: CASSLARPDTQYF. As DNA, the CDR3 is TGCGCCAGCAGCTTGGCCAGGCCAGATACGCAGTATTTT. The rearrangement joins TRBV5-1 to TRBJ2-3, with D unclear. The V gene's germline CDR1 is SGHRS and CDR2 YFSETQ. Trimming took off 0 bases at V and 4 bases at J, with 6 bases between the two ends. The CDR3 is 13 residues long.

This clonotype was counted many times. The chain employs TRBV6-2 or TRBV6-3 and TRBJ2-7, with D hard to call. CDR1 and CDR2 from the germline V gene are MNHEY and SVGEGT. This CDR3 contains 15 residues. V dropped 2 bases and J dropped 3 bases, with 14 bases sitting between them. The CDR3, as DNA: TGTGCCAGCAGTTACACCGGCGCGGACGACTACGAGCAGTACTTC. Translation gives CASSYTGADDYEQYF.

Only a few counts were recorded for this clonotype. V usage is TRBV27 and J usage is TRBJ1-5; D is possibly TRBD1 (6 bases). V lost 5 bases, J lost 2 bases, and 13 bases lay in between. Germline values: CDR1 MNHEY, CDR2 SMNVEV (reference sequence). This CDR3 has 15 amino acids. The CDR3 DNA reads as TGTGCCAGCAGTCCAGGGGTGGGGGGCAATCAGCCCCAGCATTTT. Translation gives CASSPGVGGNQPQHF.

This clonotype has a handful of counts. This chain links TRBV5-1 with TRBJ2-5; D ambiguous. This CDR3 contains 15 residues. V was clipped by 3 bases and J by 3 bases, with 15 bases between them. The germline gives CDR1 SGHRS, CDR2 YFSETQ. The CDR3 coding sequence is TGCGCCAGCAGCTGGCCGTTGGATACAGAAGAGACCCAGTACTTC. It yields the protein CASSWPLDTEETQYF.

V is TRBV7-9 and J is TRBJ2-7; D is ambiguous. CDR3 length: 17 residues. Trimming removed 4 bases at V and 2 bases at J, with 21 bases between. CDR1 and CDR2 (germline): SEHNR, FQNEAQ (reference sequence). This CDR3 is CASSSIPGVPRAYEQYF. As DNA, the CDR3 is TGTGCCAGCAGCTCGATACCCGGAGTCCCCCGCGCCTACGAGCAGTACTTC.

This clonotype was observed a few times. The chain couples TRBV28 to TRBJ1-3; no firm D call. The CDR3 extends over 15 amino acids. Per the germline V gene, CDR1 is MDHEN and CDR2 is SYDVKM. V was cut by 5 bases and J by 0 bases, with 11 bases left in between. The CDR3 region is CASSPPRVSGNTIYF. The CDR3 nucleotides read TGTGCCAGCAGTCCACCCAGAGTCTCTGGAAACACCATATATTTT.

The table lists this clonotype with a few counts. CDR3 DNA sequence: TGTGCCAGCAGCCTGACCGGGACAGCCGATTATCTATCTAGCACAGATACGCAGTATTTT. It specifies CASSLTGTADYLSSTDTQYF. V is TRBV2 and J is TRBJ2-3; 7 positions agree with TRBD1. The germline CDR1 and CDR2 sequences are SNHLY and FYNNEI. Trimming took 6 bases from V and 0 from J; bases not matched to a gene: 21. CDR3 length: 20 residues.

CDR3 coding DNA: TGTGCCAGCAGCTTGACAGGACAGGGCCCTGAAGCTTTCTTT. Its protein is CASSLTGQGPEAFF. The V gene is TRBV5-6, the J gene TRBJ1-1; 8 bases agree with TRBD1. CDR1 and CDR2 (germline): SGHDT, YYEEEE. V lost 1 base to trimming and J lost 6 bases; unmatched junction nucleotides: 5. The CDR3 runs to 14 residues. Full variable domain (missing parts from reference TRBV5-6 and TRBJ1-1): DAGVTQSPTHLIKTRGQQVTLRCSPKSGHDTVSWYQQALGQGPQFIFQYYEEEERQRGNFPDRFSGHQFPNYSSELNVNALLLGDSALYLCASSLTGQGPEAFFGQGTRLTVV.

The rearrangement links TRBV9 to TRBJ2-2; no clear D. V was pared by 0 bases and J by 4 bases, with 13 bases between. The CDR3 is 16 residues long. From germline, CDR1 is SGDLS and CDR2 YYNGEE. The chain's CDR3 is CASSVAPVFGTGELFF. Written as DNA, the CDR3 is TGTGCCAGCAGCGTAGCCCCCGTGTTCGGCACCGGGGAGCTGTTTTTT.

This clonotype occurred a few times. This chain connects TRBV6-5 to TRBJ2-3; D gene ambiguous. In germline, CDR1 is MNHEY, CDR2 SVGAGI. Trimming removed 0 bases at V and 5 bases at J, with 18 bases between. The CDR3 length is 17 residues. For the CDR3, the DNA is TGTGCCAGCAGTTACTCCGCAGGTCCTTTGCGTGGAGATACGCAGTATTTT. Translated, it gives CASSYSAGPLRGDTQYF.

This clonotype was recorded a few times. The gene calls are TRBV29-1 and TRBJ2-1; 7 bases match TRBD1. This CDR3 is built from 14 residues. The ends lost 2 bases at V and 4 bases at J; junction bases unmatched: 5. Per germline, CDR1 SQVTM and CDR2 ANQGSEA. The CDR3 here is CSVERNRGYNEQFF. CDR3 nucleotides: TGCAGCGTTGAAAGGAACAGGGGATACAATGAGCAGTTCTTC.

V gene TRBV10-3 combines with J gene TRBJ1-6; D call uncertain. CDR3 length: 14 residues. The germline V and J ends were trimmed by 7 bases and 7 bases, with 14 bases remaining between them. Germline V gene lookup returns CDR1 ENHRY and CDR2 SYGVKD. This CDR3 is CAITHGASNSPLHF. The CDR3 nucleotides read TGTGCCATCACTCATGGAGCATCCAATTCACCCCTCCACTTT.

Here the CDR3 DNA reads TGCAGTGCTGGACAGGCCTACTACGAGCAGTACTTC. This translates into CSAGQAYYEQYF. V is TRBV20-1 and J is TRBJ2-7; TRBD1 matches 7 bases. V gave up 5 bases and J gave up 3 bases; unmatched junction bases: 4. In germline, CDR1 is DFQATT, CDR2 SNEGSKA (reference sequence). This CDR3 comprises 12 residues.